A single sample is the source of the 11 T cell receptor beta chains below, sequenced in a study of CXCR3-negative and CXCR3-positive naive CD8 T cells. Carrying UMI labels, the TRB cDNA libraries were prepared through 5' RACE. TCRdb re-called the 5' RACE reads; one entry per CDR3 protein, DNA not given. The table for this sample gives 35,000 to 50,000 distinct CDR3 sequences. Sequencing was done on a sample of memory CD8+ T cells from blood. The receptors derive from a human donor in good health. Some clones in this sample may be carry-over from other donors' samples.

CDR3 sequence: CASSRRTGSYNEQFF. The chain links TRBV5-1 to TRBJ2-1; checking the TCRdb D call of TRBD2 is not possible without DNA. There are 15 residues in the CDR3. Looked up from germline, CDR1 is SGHRS and CDR2 is YFSETQ.

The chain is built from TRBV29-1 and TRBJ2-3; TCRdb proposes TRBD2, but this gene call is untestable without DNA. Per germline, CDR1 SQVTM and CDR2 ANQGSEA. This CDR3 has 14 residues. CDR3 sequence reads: CSARGPSEADTQYF.

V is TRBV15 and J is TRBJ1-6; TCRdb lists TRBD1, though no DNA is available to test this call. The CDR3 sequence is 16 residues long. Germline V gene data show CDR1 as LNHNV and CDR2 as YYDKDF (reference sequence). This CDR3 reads CATSRVPGDGNSPLHF. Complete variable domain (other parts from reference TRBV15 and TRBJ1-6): DAMVIQNPRYQVTQFGKPVTLSCSQTLNHNVMYWYQQKSSQAPKLLFHYYDKDFNNEADTPDNFQSRRPNTSFCFLDIRSPGLGDTAMYLCATSRVPGDGNSPLHFGNGTRLTVT.

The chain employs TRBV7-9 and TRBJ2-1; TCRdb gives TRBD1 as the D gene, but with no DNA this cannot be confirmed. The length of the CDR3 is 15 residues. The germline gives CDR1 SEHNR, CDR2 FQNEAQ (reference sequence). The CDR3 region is CASSLAGQGSNEQFF.

CDR3 in amino acids: CASSPGVLSYNEQFF. The gene calls are TRBV28 and TRBJ2-1; the D call of TRBD1 rests on TCRdb alone, since no DNA is present to check it. Germline V gene data show CDR1 as MDHEN and CDR2 as SYDVKM. The CDR3 runs 15 residues. Drawing the rest from reference TRBV28 and TRBJ2-1, the complete variable domain is DVKVTQSSRYLVKRTGEKVFLECVQDMDHENMFWYRQDPGLGLRLIYFSYDVKMKEKGDIPEGYSVSREKKERFSLILESASTNQTSMYLCASSPGVLSYNEQFFGPGTRLTVL.

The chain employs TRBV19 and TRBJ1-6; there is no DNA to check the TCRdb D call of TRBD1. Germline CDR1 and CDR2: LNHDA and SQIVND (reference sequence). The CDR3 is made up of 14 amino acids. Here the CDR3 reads CASSMDPGGSPLHF.

CDR3 residues: CASSPGWSVPYEQYF. This chain connects TRBV11-3 to TRBJ2-7; the TCRdb call, TRBD1, lacks DNA for checking. CDR3 length: 15 amino acids. CDR1 and CDR2 from the germline V gene are SGHNT and YENEEA.

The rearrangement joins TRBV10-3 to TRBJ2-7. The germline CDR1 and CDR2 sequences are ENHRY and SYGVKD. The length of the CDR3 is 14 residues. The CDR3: CAIRDSDNYYEQYF.

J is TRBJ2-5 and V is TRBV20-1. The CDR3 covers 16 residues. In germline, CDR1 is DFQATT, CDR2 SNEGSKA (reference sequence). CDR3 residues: CSARGWLAGSLGTQYF.

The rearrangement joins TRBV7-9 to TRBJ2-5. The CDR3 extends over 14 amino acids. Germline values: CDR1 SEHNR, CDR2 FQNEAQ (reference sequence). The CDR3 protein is CASSLERLQETQYF.

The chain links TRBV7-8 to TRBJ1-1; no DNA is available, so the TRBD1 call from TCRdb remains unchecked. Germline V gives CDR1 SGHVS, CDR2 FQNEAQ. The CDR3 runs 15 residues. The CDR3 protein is CASSLGVTGKSEAFF.